This T cell receptor beta chain was documented in a study of Graves' ophthalmopathy and Graves' hyperthyroidism. TCR beta CDR3 regions were amplified from RNA transcripts. HTBI primers served in a first-round RT-PCR, which a second-round multiplex PCR followed. TCRdb passed the multiplex PCR reads through MiXCR, listing each CDR3 protein once. The sample shows a few hundred thousand distinct CDR3 sequences, approximately 18% of them seen only once. Certain patients, namely those with other autoimmune diseases, uncontrolled infections, pregnancy or lactation, were excluded. Diagnostic conclusions were grounded in clinical symptoms, serum thyroxine, TRAb, thyroid ultrasound and orbital computed tomography. General study findings and limits: Sensitivity of 85% to 90% and specificity of less than 82% were achieved when a 13-signature model separated ophthalmopathy from stable hyperthyroidism. Appearing in blood as well were most expanded thyroid clonotypes above 0.001 frequency.

The CDR3 is made up of 16 amino acids. Trimming at V came to 5 bases and at J to 3 bases, leaving 12 bases not matched to a gene. The germline V gene encodes CDR1 PRHDT and CDR2 FYEKMQ (reference sequence). This clonotype has ten or more counts. Its specificity is not known. The source material was peripheral blood. This chain joins TRBV13 and TRBJ2-5; 7 bases fit TRBD1. The sequence was obtained from an adult woman with stable Graves' hyperthyroidism. CDR3 sequence reads: CASSPPPDRVEETQYF. The CDR3 region has the DNA TGTGCCAGCAGCCCCCCTCCTGACAGGGTCGAAGAGACCCAGTACTTC.